The rows below give T cell receptor beta chains drawn from one sample of a study of shared clonotypes between healthy human individuals. Sequencing was performed with immunoSEQ multiplex PCR; in TCRdb, only in-frame clones are kept and a portion is missing. The table shows 2 million to 2.5 million clones, with approximately 93% occurring only once. The material sequenced was naive CD4+ T cells from PBMCs. These TCRs come from a young man in good health. Some clones in this sample may be carry-over from other donors' samples. Both conserved end residues are part of each CDR3. D genes are given only for firm matches. Size values are once, few and many counts, or a class for expanded clones, and some rows have none.

V gene	J gene	clone size	D gene	CDR3 length	CDR3 DNA	CDR3 protein
TRBV19	TRBJ1-5	once	.	15	TGTGCCAGTAGGGCGACGGGTTATAGCAATCAGCCCCAGCATTTT	CASRATGYSNQPQHF
TRBV11-1	TRBJ1-3	.	.	14	TGTGCCAGCAGCTCCAGACAGGAGGGAAACACCATATATTTT	CASSSRQEGNTIYF
TRBV28	TRBJ2-7	.	TRBD2	16	TGTGCCAGCAGTCCCAGGGGACTAGCGGGATCTTACGAGCAGTACTTC	CASSPRGLAGSYEQYF
TRBV29-1	TRBJ2-4	.	.	13	TGCAGCACCGCACCCCAGTCCAAAAACATTCAGTACTTC	CSTAPQSKNIQYF
TRBV6-5	TRBJ2-7	.	TRBD2	14	TGTGCCAGCAGTTACAGGGGCGGGGGTTACGAGCAGTACTTC	CASSYRGGGYEQYF
TRBV7-3	TRBJ2-1	.	.	14	TGTGCCAGCAGCCAAGGGGCGCTGGGGCATGAGCAGTTCTTC	CASSQGALGHEQFF
TRBV28	TRBJ1-4	.	.	14	TGTGCCAGCAGTTACAGGTTGGGGAATGAAAAACTGTTTTTT	CASSYRLGNEKLFF
TRBV28	TRBJ1-2	once	.	13	TGTGCCAGCAGTAGAGGGACCGACTATGGCTACACCTTC	CASSRGTDYGYTF
TRBV9	TRBJ1-1	.	.	15	TGTGCCAGCAGCTCCACCGGGGGCCAGAACACTGAAGCTTTCTTT	CASSSTGGQNTEAFF
TRBV4-3	TRBJ2-7	once	TRBD2	19	TGCGCCAGCAGCCAAGGTACCGGGGGGCGCGGGAGGCTGTACTACGAGCAGTACTTC	CASSQGTGGRGRLYYEQYF
TRBV28	TRBJ2-1	.	.	12	TGTGCCAGCAGTCAAGGGGACCGTGCAGGGTTCTTC	CASSQGDRAGFF
TRBV6-1	TRBJ1-2	.	.	13	TGTGCCGCCACCGGAGGGGTGGGCTATGGCTACACCTTC	CAATGGVGYGYTF
TRBV2	TRBJ2-2	.	TRBD1	14	TGTGCCAGCAGGGGACAGACCAACACCGGGGAGCTGTTTTTT	CASRGQTNTGELFF
TRBV18	TRBJ2-2	.	.	15	TGTGCCAGCTCACCATCTGTCGGAAACACCGGGGAGCTGTTTTTT	CASSPSVGNTGELFF
TRBV7-9	TRBJ2-7	few	.	14	TGTGCCAGCAGCGAGTGGACCAGCTCCTACGAGCAGTACTTC	CASSEWTSSYEQYF
TRBV18	TRBJ2-5	.	.	15	TGTGCCAGCTCACCAATGTACGGGGAACAAGAGACCCAGTACTTC	CASSPMYGEQETQYF
TRBV5-1	TRBJ2-5	.	.	14	TGCGCCAGCAGCTACTTGGGCGGGAAAGAGACCCAGTACTTC	CASSYLGGKETQYF
TRBV5-1	TRBJ2-4	.	.	13	TGCGCCAGCAGCTTGACAGGTCAAAACATTCAGTACTTC	CASSLTGQNIQYF
TRBV4-1	TRBJ2-1	.	TRBD1	15	TGCGCCAGCAGGGGATGGGACAGGGCCTACAATGAGCAGTTCTTC	CASRGWDRAYNEQFF
TRBV29-1	TRBJ1-2	.	TRBD1	14	TGCAGCGTTGAAAGTCGGACAGGGGTCGATGGCTACACCTTC	CSVESRTGVDGYTF
TRBV10-3	TRBJ2-1	once	.	16	TGTGCCATCAGTGAGTCCGGCGGGAATGGGGGCAATGAGCAGTTCTTC	CAISESGGNGGNEQFF
TRBV6-1	TRBJ1-2	.	TRBD1	14	TGTGCCAGCAGTAGGGGACAGGCCCTCTATGGCTACACCTTC	CASSRGQALYGYTF
TRBV19	TRBJ1-1	few	.	13	TGTGCCAGTAGTATTCGGGAGAACACTGAAGCTTTCTTT	CASSIRENTEAFF
TRBV7-8	TRBJ2-2	.	.	13	TGTGCCAGCAGACAGGGACCCACCGGGGAGCTGTTTTTT	CASRQGPTGELFF
TRBV5-1	TRBJ1-2	.	TRBD1	16	TGCGCCAGCAGCTCCCCAGGGGGCGCGGACCGGTATGGCTACACCTTC	CASSSPGGADRYGYTF
TRBV9	TRBJ1-2	.	.	13	TGTGCCAGCAGCGTAGACAGGGAGTATGGCTACACCTTC	CASSVDREYGYTF
TRBV2	TRBJ2-5	.	.	15	TGTGCCAGCAGCGCGAAGTGGAGCGAGAAAGAGACCCAGTACTTC	CASSAKWSEKETQYF
TRBV2	TRBJ1-1	once	.	15	TGTGCCAGCAGGAGGTCCGGGACGCGGAACACTGAAGCTTTCTTT	CASRRSGTRNTEAFF
TRBV20-1	TRBJ2-5	.	.	10	TGCAGTGCTAGTGAGGGGACCCAGTACTTC	CSASEGTQYF
TRBV5-1	TRBJ2-3	once	.	16	TGCGCCAGCAGCTTGGCCAGGGGCCCTCCCACAGATACGCAGTATTTT	CASSLARGPPTDTQYF
TRBV28	TRBJ1-5	.	TRBD1	12	TGTGCCACCAAACAGGGGTCTCAGCCCCAGCATTTT	CATKQGSQPQHF
TRBV10-1	TRBJ1-5	.	.	13	TGCGCCAGCAGTGAGTCCATTCTAACGCCCCAGCATTTT	CASSESILTPQHF
TRBV5-1	TRBJ2-3	.	.	12	TGCGCCAGCAGCTTGGTTACAGATACGCAGTATTTT	CASSLVTDTQYF
TRBV7-2	TRBJ2-3	.	.	13	TGTGCCAGCAGCTTGCAAGACACAGATACGCAGTATTTT	CASSLQDTDTQYF
TRBV28	TRBJ2-3	.	.	17	TGTGCCAGCAGTTGGGGATGGAAAGCGGCTAGCACAGATACGCAGTATTTT	CASSWGWKAASTDTQYF
TRBV28	TRBJ2-1	.	TRBD2	14	TGTGCCAGCAGTTTAAGGGGAGGGTACAATGAGCAGTTCTTC	CASSLRGGYNEQFF
TRBV18	TRBJ1-3	.	TRBD1	15	TGTGCCAGCTCACCACCGACAGGGAATTCAAACACCATATATTTT	CASSPPTGNSNTIYF
TRBV11-2	TRBJ1-2	.	TRBD1	15	TGTGCCAGCAGCAGGGACAGGGTCGCTAACTATGGCTACACCTTC	CASSRDRVANYGYTF
TRBV12-1	TRBJ2-7	.	.	13	TGTGCCAGCAGCTTCCGGACTCAGGGCGAGCAGTACTTC	CASSFRTQGEQYF
TRBV30	TRBJ1-1	.	TRBD1	12	TGTGCCTGGGGGACAGGGGACACTGAAGCTTTCTTT	CAWGTGDTEAFF
TRBV12-5	TRBJ1-1	.	.	16	TGTGCTAGTGGTTTGGTACTTGGGAGATTGAACACTGAAGCTTTCTTT	CASGLVLGRLNTEAFF
TRBV5-5	TRBJ1-1	.	.	14	TGTGCCAGCAGCTTGGTAGGATCTCCCCTTAAAGCTTTCTTT	CASSLVGSPLKAFF
TRBV15	TRBJ2-7	.	.	15	TGTGCCACCAGCAGAGAGGGTGCGGCCTCCTACGAGCAGTACTTC	CATSREGAASYEQYF
TRBV7-9	TRBJ2-1	once	TRBD1	15	TGTGCCAGCAGCTTGGGGACAGGGACCCACAATGAGCAGTTCTTC	CASSLGTGTHNEQFF
TRBV6-6	TRBJ1-5	.	.	15	TGTGCCAGCAGTTACTCGAACAGGGCCGGTCAGCCCCAGCATTTT	CASSYSNRAGQPQHF
TRBV19	TRBJ2-3	.	TRBD2	17	TGTGCCAGTAGTCATATTCTAGCGGGAGGGCGGGGAGATACGCAGTATTTT	CASSHILAGGRGDTQYF
TRBV21-1	TRBJ2-1	.	.	14	TGTGCCAGCAGTTTGGATACCGCCCCCAATGAGCAGTTCTTC	CASSLDTAPNEQFF
TRBV27	TRBJ2-1	once	TRBD2	17	TGTGCCAGCAGTCAGGGACTAGCGGGAGGGTCTTACAATGAGCAGTTCTTC	CASSQGLAGGSYNEQFF
TRBV15	TRBJ2-7	.	TRBD1	17	TGTGCCACCAGCAGAGATGGGTACCGGGACAGGGCCTCCGAGCAGTACTTC	CATSRDGYRDRASEQYF
TRBV28	TRBJ1-2	.	.	15	TGTGCCAGCAGCCGCGGACCGGACCTGCTTTATGGCTACACCTTC	CASSRGPDLLYGYTF
TRBV28	TRBJ1-1	.	TRBD1	12	TGTGCCAGCAGTCCCCCCGACAGGGGCGCTTTCTTT	CASSPPDRGAFF